These 31 T cell receptor beta chains were all obtained from the same sample, sequenced in a study of PD-L1 blockade in urothelial cancer. Clones were sequenced by immunoSEQ multiplex PCR, and TCRdb holds only the in-frame ones, with some missing. The data contain tens of thousands of clones, approximately 93% of them seen just once; the ten biggest clones take up around 10%. The time point: pretreatment peripheral blood. The sample here was PBMCs, taken around atezolizumab (anti-PD-L1) treatment. The receptors here all came from an older woman with urothelial cancer.

V gene TRBV30 combines with J gene TRBJ2-1, with 10 positions matching TRBD2. The V gene end was trimmed by 0 bases and the J gene end by 6 bases; junction bases not matched to a gene: 5. The CDR3 runs 15 residues. CDR1 and CDR2 (germline): GTSNPN, SVGIG (reference sequence). This CDR3 is CAWSVQTSGTNEQFF. For the CDR3, the DNA is TGTGCCTGGAGTGTACAAACTAGCGGGACCAATGAGCAGTTCTTC.

This chain connects TRBV5-4 to TRBJ2-1, with 9 bases aligning to TRBD2. Germline V lookup: CDR1 SGHNT, CDR2 YYREEE (reference sequence). The CDR3 contains 15 residues. The J segment lost 5 bases and the V segment lost 3 bases, leaving 6 bases of the junction unmatched. CDR3 amino acids: CASSSGTSLHNEQFF. The CDR3 coding sequence is TGTGCCAGCAGCTCCGGGACTAGCCTTCACAATGAGCAGTTCTTC. The full variable domain, rest sourced from reference TRBV5-4 and TRBJ2-1, is ETGVTQSPTHLIKTRGQQVTLRCSSQSGHNTVSWYQQALGQGPQFIFQYYREEENGRGNFPPRFSGLQFPNYSSELNVNALELDDSALYLCASSSGTSLHNEQFFGPGTRLTVL.

The chain is built from TRBV7-8 and TRBJ2-3; possible D gene TRBD1, 5 bases. CDR1 SGHVS and CDR2 FQNEAQ come from the germline V gene. V shed 3 bases and J shed 1 base, with 8 bases lying between them. The CDR3 runs to 14 residues. The CDR3 sequence is CASSFLTGTDTQYF. The CDR3 nucleotides read TGTGCCAGCAGCTTCCTGACAGGCACAGATACGCAGTATTTT.

The V call is TRBV4-1, the J call TRBJ2-7, with D perhaps matching TRBD2 (5 bases). V was trimmed by 4 bases and J by 3 bases, leaving 10 bases between them. This CDR3 has 13 amino acids. CDR1 and CDR2 from the germline V gene are MGHRA and YSYEKL. This CDR3 reads CASSPGKNYEQYF. The CDR3, as DNA: TGCGCCAGCAGCCCCGGGAAGAACTACGAGCAGTACTTC.

The chain links TRBV9 to TRBJ2-1; the match to TRBD1 covers 7 bases. The J segment lost 2 bases and the V segment lost 4 bases, leaving 6 bases of the junction unmatched. CDR1 is SGDLS, CDR2 YYNGEE, per germline. The CDR3 consists of 15 residues. CDR3 sequence (DNA): TGTGCCAGCAGCCAAGGGGGCAGAGCCTACAATGAGCAGTTCTTC. Residues: CASSQGGRAYNEQFF.

The V call is TRBV28, the J call TRBJ1-1; D may be TRBD1 (6 bases). This CDR3 is built from 17 residues. CDR1 and CDR2 (germline): MDHEN, SYDVKM. V lost 2 bases to trimming and J lost 5 bases, with 21 bases between them. CDR3: CASSLPRVGAGGTEAFF. The DNA for the CDR3 is TGTGCCAGCAGTTTACCCAGAGTGGGGGCCGGTGGGACTGAAGCTTTCTTT.

This chain connects TRBV27 to TRBJ1-5, with 10 bases identical to TRBD1. J gave up 0 bases and V 5 bases, and 7 bases lay outside the gene matches. CDR1 is MNHEY and CDR2 is SMNVEV in the germline V gene (reference sequence). The CDR3 is made up of 17 amino acids. Here the CDR3 DNA reads TGTGCCAGCAGTCCCAGGGACAGGGGTGATAGCAATCAGCCCCAGCATTTT. Translating gives CASSPRDRGDSNQPQHF.

The chain uses TRBV4-2 and TRBJ2-2; possible D gene TRBD1, 6 bases. This CDR3 has 16 residues. With 0 bases removed from V and 4 bases from J, the gap between germline ends came to 12 bases. Germline V lookup: CDR1 LGHNA, CDR2 YNFKEQ. DNA for the CDR3: TGTGCCAGCAGCCAAGATAGGGGGATGGGCACCGGGGAGCTGTTTTTT. This encodes CASSQDRGMGTGELFF.

This chain joins TRBV2 and TRBJ2-2; D remains unclear. Trimming shortened V by 1 base and J by 3 bases, and 3 bases separated the two germline ends. Germline CDR1 and CDR2: SNHLY and FYNNEI. The CDR3 spans 13 residues. Here the CDR3 DNA reads TGTGCCAGCAGTGAAGTCTACACCGGGGAGCTGTTTTTT. Amino acids: CASSEVYTGELFF.

This chain links TRBV18 with TRBJ2-5; no firm D call. The germline gives CDR1 KGHSH, CDR2 LQKENI. The length of the CDR3 is 15 residues. Trimming left V 0 bases short and J 6 bases short, with 14 bases between. The CDR3 DNA is TGTGCCAGCTCACCACCGCAAAATTCTGCGAAGACCCAGTACTTC. Amino acid sequence: CASSPPQNSAKTQYF.

The chain joins TRBV10-3 to TRBJ2-3, with 11 nucleotides matching TRBD1. After removal of 5 bases from V and 5 bases from J, the junction contained 3 bases not matched to a gene. CDR3 length: 14 amino acids. Germline V gene sequence: CDR1 ENHRY, CDR2 SYGVKD. CDR3 residues: CAISRDRGIDTQYF. CDR3 DNA: TGTGCCATCAGTCGGGACAGGGGGATAGATACGCAGTATTTT.

The chain is built from TRBV7-6 and TRBJ1-1; D is ambiguous. The germline gives CDR1 SGHVS, CDR2 FNYEAQ. The CDR3 is made up of 14 amino acids. The germline V and J ends were trimmed by 1 base and 3 bases, with 9 bases remaining between them. The CDR3 nucleotides read TGTGCCAGCAGCTTAGGGGAGGCATACACTGAAGCTTTCTTT. Its translation is CASSLGEAYTEAFF.

The chain combines TRBV9 with TRBJ1-5, with a weak D call TRBD1 (6 bases). V was trimmed by 0 bases and J by 6 bases, leaving 13 bases between them. From germline, CDR1 is SGDLS and CDR2 YYNGEE. This CDR3 has 15 residues. CDR3 coding DNA: TGTGCCAGCAGCGTAGAGCCGACAGGAACTCAGCCCCAGCATTTT. This encodes CASSVEPTGTQPQHF.

The chain combines TRBV5-1 with TRBJ1-1; D is possibly TRBD1 (6 bases). Germline V gene sequence: CDR1 SGHRS, CDR2 YFSETQ. V lost 5 bases and J lost 0, with 11 bases in between. The CDR3 length is 14 residues. The chain's CDR3 is CASRIQGMNTEAFF. The DNA of the CDR3 is TGCGCCAGCAGAATACAGGGAATGAACACTGAAGCTTTCTTT. The whole variable domain, remainder taken from reference TRBV5-1 and TRBJ1-1, is KAGVTQTPRYLIKTRGQQVTLSCSPISGHRSVSWYQQTPGQGLQFLFEYFSETQRNKGNFPGRFSGRQFSNSRSEMNVSTLELGDSALYLCASRIQGMNTEAFFGQGTRLTVV.

The chain couples TRBV18 to TRBJ1-4, with D uncertain. CDR1 is KGHSH, CDR2 LQKENI, per germline. V dropped 3 bases and J dropped 8 bases, with 16 bases sitting between them. The CDR3 has 15 residues. The CDR3 protein is CASSPTAASEEKLFF. The CDR3 DNA follows: TGTGCCAGCTCACCTACAGCGGCCTCGGAGGAAAAACTGTTTTTT.

This clone was detected once. The chain is built from TRBV15 and TRBJ2-5, with TRBD1 identical over 7 bases. After removal of 5 bases from V and 1 base from J, the junction contained 7 bases not matched to a gene. Per the germline V gene, CDR1 is LNHNV and CDR2 is YYDKDF (reference sequence). This CDR3 is 15 amino acids long. CDR3 loop: CATSGGDRAQETQYF. The CDR3 DNA reads as TGTGCCACCAGCGGAGGAGACAGGGCCCAAGAGACCCAGTACTTC.

The chain carries TRBV6-6 and TRBJ2-1, with D hard to call. V was pared by 4 bases and J by 4 bases, with 8 bases between. This CDR3 has 13 residues. CDR1 is MNHNY and CDR2 is SVGAGI in the germline V gene (reference sequence). In nucleotides, the CDR3 is TGTGCCAGCAGTTCCGTCGGGTACAATGAGCAGTTCTTC. Amino acid sequence: CASSSVGYNEQFF.

This rearrangement joins TRBV5-1 to TRBJ1-2; 8 bases align to TRBD1. Germline values: CDR1 SGHRS, CDR2 YFSETQ. This CDR3 region has 14 residues. J gave up 2 bases and V 6 bases, and 6 bases lay outside the gene matches. CDR3 residues: CASIPGTGNYGYTF. Here the CDR3 DNA reads TGCGCCAGCATTCCCGGGACAGGCAACTATGGCTACACCTTC.

The CDR3 coding sequence is TGTGCCAGCAGTACTAGCGGGAGGACCTACAATGAGCAGTTCTTC. Amino acid sequence: CASSTSGRTYNEQFF. V usage is TRBV6-1 and J usage is TRBJ2-1; 12 bases agree with TRBD2. The junction had 1 base not matched to a gene; V was cut back by 5 bases and J by 2 bases. The CDR3 consists of 15 residues. The V gene's germline CDR1 is MNHNS and CDR2 SASEGT.

This clone came up once. The gene calls are TRBV4-1 and TRBJ2-7, with D possibly being TRBD2 (5 bases). This CDR3 contains 13 residues. V was shortened by 0 bases and J by 7 bases, with 10 bases between the two germline ends. CDR1 and CDR2 (germline): MGHRA, YSYEKL. The chain's CDR3 is CASSQDVGGEQYF. CDR3 nucleotide sequence: TGCGCCAGCAGCCAAGACGTAGGCGGGGAGCAGTACTTC.

This chain connects TRBV7-2 to TRBJ2-1, with TRBD2 identical over 8 bases. CDR1 is SGHTA and CDR2 is FQGNSA in the germline V gene. There are 15 residues in the CDR3. V trimming: 5 bases; J trimming: 0 bases; junction bases outside the gene matches: 3. CDR3 sequence reads: CASSISGSSYNEQFF. For the CDR3, the DNA is TGTGCCAGCAGCATAAGCGGGAGCTCCTACAATGAGCAGTTCTTC.

V and J are TRBV9 and TRBJ2-4, with a possible D match to TRBD1 (6 bases). Trimming took 0 bases from V and 5 from J, leaving 18 bases between them. Germline V gives CDR1 SGDLS, CDR2 YYNGEE. The CDR3 is made up of 17 amino acids. DNA for the CDR3: TGTGCCAGCAGCGTAGGGGCAGGGGTGACCCACCAAAACATTCAGTACTTC. Amino acid sequence: CASSVGAGVTHQNIQYF.

The chain has TRBV18 and TRBJ2-3; D might be TRBD2 (6 bases). V shed 6 bases and J shed 1 base, with 23 bases lying between them. CDR3 length: 18 residues. Germline V gene sequence: CDR1 KGHSH, CDR2 LQKENI. CDR3 protein: CASSKTAGGVGGTDTQYF. CDR3 nucleotide sequence: TGTGCCAGCTCCAAAACCGCAGGCGGGGTCGGTGGCACAGATACGCAGTATTTT.

V gene TRBV5-1 combines with J gene TRBJ1-1, with TRBD1 identical over 10 bases. CDR1 and CDR2 (germline): SGHRS, YFSETQ. The CDR3 is made up of 18 amino acids. Trimming cost V 10 bases and J 4 bases; bases outside gene matches: 22. The CDR3 DNA follows: TGCGCCCGAGTTTGCTCTAGGACAGGGGGTATGGTGGGCACTGAAGCTTTCTTT. It yields the protein CARVCSRTGGMVGTEAFF.

The V gene is TRBV28, the J gene TRBJ1-2, with D possibly being TRBD1 (6 bases). CDR1 is MDHEN and CDR2 is SYDVKM in the germline V gene. The CDR3 contains 13 residues. Trimming removed 3 bases at V and 5 bases at J, with 10 bases between. This CDR3 reads CASSFRGGYGYTF. In DNA form, the CDR3 reads TGTGCCAGCAGTTTTAGGGGGGGGTATGGCTACACCTTC.

The chain uses TRBV12-1 and TRBJ1-4; TRBD1, the D gene given by the table, was not confirmed from the DNA. TRBV12-1 is described as a pseudogene. The CDR3 has 15 amino acids. CDR3 coding DNA: TGTGCCAGCAGCCCCCTGCCAGGGTCTACTGAAAAACTGTTTTTT. Its protein is CASSPLPGSTEKLFF.

The rearrangement uses TRBV6-1 and TRBJ1-5; 9 nucleotides line up with TRBD1. From germline, CDR1 is MNHNS and CDR2 SASEGT. Unmatched junction bases numbered 10, after V lost 4 bases and J lost 3 bases. The CDR3 runs to 17 residues. In DNA form, the CDR3 reads TGTGCCAGCAGTGGGGGGCCAGGGACAGGGCTCAATCAGCCCCAGCATTTT. Its protein product is CASSGGPGTGLNQPQHF.

The V and J genes are TRBV12-5 and TRBJ2-1; 12 positions match TRBD1. This CDR3 has 15 residues. Germline values: CDR1 LGHNT, CDR2 FRNRAP. Trimming cost V 6 bases and J 4 bases; bases outside gene matches: 4. The DNA of the CDR3 is TGTGCTAGTGGCCCGGGACAGGGGGCTTACAATGAGCAGTTCTTC. It translates to CASGPGQGAYNEQFF.

This chain joins TRBV5-1 and TRBJ2-7; tentative D call: TRBD2 (5 bases). This CDR3 has 14 residues. Trimming cost V 7 bases and J 5 bases, with 19 bases left between them. CDR1 is SGHRS, CDR2 YFSETQ, per germline. DNA of the CDR3: TGCGCCAGCTATCGAGAGGGCATCGTGGACGAGCAGTACTTC. Translation gives CASYREGIVDEQYF.

CDR3 protein: CASSIAGSGAYEQYF. In DNA form, the CDR3 reads TGTGCCAGTAGTATAGCCGGGAGTGGAGCCTACGAGCAGTACTTC. The rearrangement joins TRBV19 to TRBJ2-7; D is perhaps TRBD2 (6 bases). V was trimmed by 1 base and J by 2 bases, leaving 12 bases between them. This CDR3 spans 15 amino acids. Per the germline V gene, CDR1 is LNHDA and CDR2 is SQIVND (reference sequence).

The chain carries TRBV5-4 and TRBJ2-7; 12 nucleotides match TRBD2. Germline lookup yields CDR1 SGHNT and CDR2 YYREEE (reference sequence). V trimming: 0 bases; J trimming: 2 bases; junction bases outside the gene matches: 6. The CDR3 length is 17 residues. The CDR3 nucleotides read TGTGCCAGCAGCTTGGGTGGGCGGACTAGCGGGACCTACGAGCAGTACTTC. Translating it yields CASSLGGRTSGTYEQYF.